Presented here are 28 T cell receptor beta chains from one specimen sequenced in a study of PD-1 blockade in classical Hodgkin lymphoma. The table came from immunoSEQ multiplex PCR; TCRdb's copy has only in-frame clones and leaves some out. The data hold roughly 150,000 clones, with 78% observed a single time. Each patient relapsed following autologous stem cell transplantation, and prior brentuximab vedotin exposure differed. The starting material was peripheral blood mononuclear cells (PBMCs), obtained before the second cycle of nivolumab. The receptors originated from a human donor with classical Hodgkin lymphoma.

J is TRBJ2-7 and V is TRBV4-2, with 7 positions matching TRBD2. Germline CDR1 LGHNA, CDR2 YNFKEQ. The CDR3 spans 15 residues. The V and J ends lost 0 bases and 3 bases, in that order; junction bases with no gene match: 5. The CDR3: CASSQELAFLYEQYF. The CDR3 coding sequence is TGTGCCAGCAGCCAAGAACTAGCGTTCCTCTACGAGCAGTACTTC.

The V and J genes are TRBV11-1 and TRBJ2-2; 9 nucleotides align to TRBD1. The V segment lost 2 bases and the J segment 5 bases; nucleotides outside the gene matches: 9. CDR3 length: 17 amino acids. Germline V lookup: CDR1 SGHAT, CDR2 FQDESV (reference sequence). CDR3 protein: CASSLSSGQGKTGELFF. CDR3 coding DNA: TGTGCCAGCAGCTTATCATCCGGACAGGGGAAAACCGGGGAGCTGTTTTTT.

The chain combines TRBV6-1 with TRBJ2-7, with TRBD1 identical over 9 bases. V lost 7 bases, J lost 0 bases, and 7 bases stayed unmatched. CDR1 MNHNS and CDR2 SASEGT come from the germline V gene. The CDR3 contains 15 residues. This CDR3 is CASNSGTGNSYEQYF. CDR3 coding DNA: TGTGCCAGCAACTCCGGGACAGGGAACTCCTACGAGCAGTACTTC.

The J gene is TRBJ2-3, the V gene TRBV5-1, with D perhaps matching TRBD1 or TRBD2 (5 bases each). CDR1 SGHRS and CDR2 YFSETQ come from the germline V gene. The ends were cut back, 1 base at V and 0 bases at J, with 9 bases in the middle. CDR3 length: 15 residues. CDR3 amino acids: CASSLHEGSTDTQYF. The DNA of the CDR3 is TGCGCCAGCAGCTTGCACGAGGGGAGCACAGATACGCAGTATTTT.

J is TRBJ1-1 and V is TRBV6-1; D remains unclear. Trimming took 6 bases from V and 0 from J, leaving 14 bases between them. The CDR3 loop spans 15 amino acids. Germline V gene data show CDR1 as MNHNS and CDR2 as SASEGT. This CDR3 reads CASSDLGFLNTEAFF. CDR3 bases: TGTGCCAGCAGCGACCTGGGATTTTTGAACACTGAAGCTTTCTTT.

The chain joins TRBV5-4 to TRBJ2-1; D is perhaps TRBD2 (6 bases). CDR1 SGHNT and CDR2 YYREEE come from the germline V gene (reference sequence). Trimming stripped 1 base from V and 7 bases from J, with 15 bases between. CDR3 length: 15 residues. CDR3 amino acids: CASSLPSGWGNEQFF. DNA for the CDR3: TGTGCCAGCAGCTTGCCCAGCGGGTGGGGGAATGAGCAGTTCTTC.

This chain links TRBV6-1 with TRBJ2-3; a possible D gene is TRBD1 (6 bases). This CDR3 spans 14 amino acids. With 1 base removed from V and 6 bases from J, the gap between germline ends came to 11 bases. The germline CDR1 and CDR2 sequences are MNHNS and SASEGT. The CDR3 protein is CASSEGHTGDTQYF. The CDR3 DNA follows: TGTGCCAGCAGTGAAGGACACACAGGGGATACGCAGTATTTT.

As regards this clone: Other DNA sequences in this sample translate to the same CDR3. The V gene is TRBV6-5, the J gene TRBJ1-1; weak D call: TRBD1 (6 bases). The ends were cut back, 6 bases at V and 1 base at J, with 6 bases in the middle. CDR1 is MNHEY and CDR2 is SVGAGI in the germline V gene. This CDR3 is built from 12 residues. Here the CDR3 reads CASRTGNTEAFF. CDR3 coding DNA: TGTGCCAGCAGGACAGGGAACACTGAAGCTTTCTTT.

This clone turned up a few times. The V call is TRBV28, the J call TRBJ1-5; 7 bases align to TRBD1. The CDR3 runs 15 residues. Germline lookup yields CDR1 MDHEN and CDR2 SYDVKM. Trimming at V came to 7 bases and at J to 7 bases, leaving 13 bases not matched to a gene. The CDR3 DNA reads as TGTGCCAGCACCCTATCGGACAGGATATGGCAGCCCCAGCATTTT. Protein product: CASTLSDRIWQPQHF.

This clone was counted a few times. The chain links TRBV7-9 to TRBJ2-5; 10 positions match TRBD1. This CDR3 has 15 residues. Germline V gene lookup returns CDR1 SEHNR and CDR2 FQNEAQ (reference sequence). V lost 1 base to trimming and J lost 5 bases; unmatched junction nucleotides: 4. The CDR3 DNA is TGTGCCAGCAGCTTAGGGACAGGGGGTTTTGAGACCCAGTACTTC. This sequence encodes CASSLGTGGFETQYF.

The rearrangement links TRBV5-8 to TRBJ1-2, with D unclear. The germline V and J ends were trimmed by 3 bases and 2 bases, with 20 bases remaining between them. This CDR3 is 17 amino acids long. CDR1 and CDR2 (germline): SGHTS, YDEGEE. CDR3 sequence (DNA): TGTGCCAGCAGCTACCCCCGGGGTACACACCTAAACTATGGCTACACCTTC. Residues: CASSYPRGTHLNYGYTF.

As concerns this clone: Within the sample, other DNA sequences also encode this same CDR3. Here the CDR3 reads CASSISGRRNTEAFF. CDR3 nucleotide sequence: TGTGCCAGTAGTATTTCTGGGAGGAGGAACACTGAAGCTTTCTTT. The chain carries TRBV19 and TRBJ1-1; D call uncertain. CDR3 length: 15 residues. V lost 3 bases to trimming and J lost 1 base, with 12 bases between them. Germline V gene lookup returns CDR1 LNHDA and CDR2 SQIVND (reference sequence).

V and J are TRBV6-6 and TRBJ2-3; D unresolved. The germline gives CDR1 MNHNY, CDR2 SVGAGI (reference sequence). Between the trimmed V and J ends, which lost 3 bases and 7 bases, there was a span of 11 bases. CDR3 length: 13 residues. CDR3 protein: CASSYTTGHTQYF. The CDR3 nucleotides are TGTGCCAGCAGTTATACCACGGGCCATACGCAGTATTTT.

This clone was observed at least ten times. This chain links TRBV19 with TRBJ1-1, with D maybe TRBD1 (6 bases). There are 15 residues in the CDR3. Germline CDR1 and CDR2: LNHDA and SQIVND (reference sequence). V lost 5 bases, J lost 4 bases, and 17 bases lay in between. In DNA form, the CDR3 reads TGTGCCAGTAGTTTAGGTATTGGGGGCGGCACTGAAGCTTTCTTT. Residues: CASSLGIGGGTEAFF. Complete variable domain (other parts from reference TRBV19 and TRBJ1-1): DGGITQSPKYLFRKEGQNVTLSCEQNLNHDAMYWYRQDPGQGLRLIYYSQIVNDFQKGDIAEGYSVSREKKESFPLTVTSAQKNPTAFYLCASSLGIGGGTEAFFGQGTRLTVV.

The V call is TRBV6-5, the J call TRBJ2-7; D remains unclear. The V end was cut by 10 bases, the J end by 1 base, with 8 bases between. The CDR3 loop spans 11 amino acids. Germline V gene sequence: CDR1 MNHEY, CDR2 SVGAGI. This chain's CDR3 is CATRRSYEQYF. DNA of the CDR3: TGTGCCACCCGGCGGTCCTACGAGCAGTACTTC.

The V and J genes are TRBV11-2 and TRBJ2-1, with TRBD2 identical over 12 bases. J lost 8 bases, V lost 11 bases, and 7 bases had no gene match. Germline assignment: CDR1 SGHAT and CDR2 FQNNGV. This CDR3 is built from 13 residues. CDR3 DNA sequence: TGTGCCGTAGTACTAGCGGGAGGTTATGAGCAGTTCTTC. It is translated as CAVVLAGGYEQFF.

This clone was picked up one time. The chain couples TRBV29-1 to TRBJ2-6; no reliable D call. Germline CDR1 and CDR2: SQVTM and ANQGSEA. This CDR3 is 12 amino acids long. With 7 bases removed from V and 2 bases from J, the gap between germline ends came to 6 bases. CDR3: CSGIAGANVLTF. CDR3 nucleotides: TGCAGCGGGATTGCTGGGGCCAACGTCCTGACTTTC.

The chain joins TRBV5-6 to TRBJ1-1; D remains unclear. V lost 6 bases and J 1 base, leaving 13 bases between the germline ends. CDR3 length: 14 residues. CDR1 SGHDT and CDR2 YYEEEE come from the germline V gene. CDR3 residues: CASTSDDTNTEAFF. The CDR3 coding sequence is TGTGCCAGCACCAGCGACGACACGAACACTGAAGCTTTCTTT.

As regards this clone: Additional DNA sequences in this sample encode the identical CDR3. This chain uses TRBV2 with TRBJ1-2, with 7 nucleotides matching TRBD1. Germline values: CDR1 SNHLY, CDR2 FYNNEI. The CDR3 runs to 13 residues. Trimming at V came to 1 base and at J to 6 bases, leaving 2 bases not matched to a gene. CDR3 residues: CASSEEQGDGYTF. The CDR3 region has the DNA TGTGCCAGCAGTGAAGAGCAGGGGGATGGCTACACCTTC.

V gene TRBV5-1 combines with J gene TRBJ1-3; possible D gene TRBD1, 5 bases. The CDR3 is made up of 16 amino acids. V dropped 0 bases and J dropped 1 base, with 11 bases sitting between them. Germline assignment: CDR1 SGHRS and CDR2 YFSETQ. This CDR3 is CASSLEQGYSGNTIYF. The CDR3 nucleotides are TGCGCCAGCAGCTTGGAGCAGGGTTATTCTGGAAACACCATATATTTT.

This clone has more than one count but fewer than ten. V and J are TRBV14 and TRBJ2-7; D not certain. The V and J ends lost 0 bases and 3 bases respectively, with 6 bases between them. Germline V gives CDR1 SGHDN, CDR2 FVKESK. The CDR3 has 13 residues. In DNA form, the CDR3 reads TGTGCCAGCAGCCAAGAGGACGGCTACGAGCAGTACTTC. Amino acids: CASSQEDGYEQYF.

The DNA of the CDR3 is TGTGCCAGCAGCTTGGTCCAGCCGAGTTCCGGCTACACCTTC. It specifies CASSLVQPSSGYTF. The J gene is TRBJ1-2, the V gene TRBV5-6; no definite D call. Germline assignment: CDR1 SGHDT and CDR2 YYEEEE. The CDR3 has 14 residues. V lost 0 bases to trimming and J lost 8 bases, with 14 bases between them.

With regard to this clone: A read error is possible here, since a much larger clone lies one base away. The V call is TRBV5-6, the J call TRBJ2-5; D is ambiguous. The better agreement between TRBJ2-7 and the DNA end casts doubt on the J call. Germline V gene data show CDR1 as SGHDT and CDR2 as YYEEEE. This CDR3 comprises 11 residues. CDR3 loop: CASSLAYEQYF. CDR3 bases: TGTGCCAGCAGCTTGGCCTACGAGCAGTACTTC.

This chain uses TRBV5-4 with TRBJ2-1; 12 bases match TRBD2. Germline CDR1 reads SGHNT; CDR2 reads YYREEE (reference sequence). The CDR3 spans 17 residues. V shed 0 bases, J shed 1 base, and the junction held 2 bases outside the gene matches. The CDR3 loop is CASSLGLAGESYNEQFF. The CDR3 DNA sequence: TGTGCCAGCAGCTTGGGACTAGCGGGAGAGTCCTACAATGAGCAGTTCTTC.

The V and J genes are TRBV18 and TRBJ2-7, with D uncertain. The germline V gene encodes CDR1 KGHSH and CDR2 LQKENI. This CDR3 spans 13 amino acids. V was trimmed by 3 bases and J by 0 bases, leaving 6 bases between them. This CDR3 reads CASSPGNSYEQYF. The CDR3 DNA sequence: TGTGCCAGCTCACCCGGCAACTCCTACGAGCAGTACTTC.

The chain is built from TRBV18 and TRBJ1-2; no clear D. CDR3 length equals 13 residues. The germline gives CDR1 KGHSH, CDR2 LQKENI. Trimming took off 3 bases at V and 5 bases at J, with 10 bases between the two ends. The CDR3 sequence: CASSPSSDYGYTF. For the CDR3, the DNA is TGTGCCAGCTCACCTTCCTCAGATTATGGCTACACCTTC.

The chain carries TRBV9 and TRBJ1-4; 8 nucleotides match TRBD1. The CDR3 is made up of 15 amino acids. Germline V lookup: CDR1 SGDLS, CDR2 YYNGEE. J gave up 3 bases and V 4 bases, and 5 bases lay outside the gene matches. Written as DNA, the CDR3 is TGTGCCAGCAGCCCCCGACAGGGGTCTAATGAAAAACTGTTTTTT. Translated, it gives CASSPRQGSNEKLFF.

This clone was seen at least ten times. The CDR3 region is CASSVERAAKNIQYF. The CDR3 DNA reads as TGTGCCAGCAGCGTAGAGAGGGCGGCCAAAAACATTCAGTACTTC. The chain links TRBV9 to TRBJ2-4; D is perhaps TRBD2 (5 bases). This CDR3 region has 15 residues. CDR1 and CDR2 from the germline V gene are SGDLS and YYNGEE. V lost 0 bases to trimming and J lost 1 base, with 8 bases between them.